This record covers a single T cell receptor beta chain. The specificity of this receptor is unknown. One base away there is no much larger clone; base qualities are not given. For repertoire sequencing, the TCR beta CDR3 regions were amplified from RNA transcripts. The first round of RT-PCR was done with HTBI primers and the Qiagen OneStep RT-PCR kit, and was followed by a second round of multiplex PCR, then size selection and purification. Libraries were sequenced on an Illumina HiSeq2000 using paired-end 100 bp reads. Regarding the original processing steps: SOAPnuke was used to process the reads, removing any read that contained adapters or uncalled bases, had a mean Phred below 15, or lacked an exact match to the constant primer or identifier. COPE v1.2.5 was used to merge high-quality paired reads. Each unique nucleotide sequence was defined as a clonotype, and clonotypes were aligned to IMGT TRB V, D and J references with MiTCR v1.1. The analysis was limited to V-J combinations with a frequency above 0.0001, which together covered approximately 99% of the repertoires. For each V-J combination, a TCR clonal expansion and chaos score was defined as F50 clonal expansion divided by the chaos observed in the TCRdist matrix. Welch's t-statistics and random forest were used to reduce the features to 10 to 15 V-J combinations, which were then used as input to a naive Bayes classifier. The Morisita-Horn index was used to measure how similar the thyroid and blood repertoires were. Through fastp at Q25 and MiXCR, TCRdb rebuilt clones from the public reads, retaining in-frame beta chains. Entries are consolidated by CDR3 protein sequence, retaining the most common genes and DNA. None of the V and J calls come from the authors' own analysis; TCRdb made them. Within this sample are about 220,000 distinct CDR3 sequences, with around a fifth of them counted one time only. In total, the top ten clones hold roughly 40% of the sample.

Ophthalmopathy patients were characterized by moderately to severely active disease, a Clinical Activity Score of at least 3, a NOSPECS grade of at least 4, and a disease duration under 3 months. Patients with other autoimmune diseases, uncontrolled infections, pregnancy or lactation were excluded from the study. Diagnosis was based on clinical symptoms, serum thyroxine, TRAb, thyroid ultrasound and orbital computed tomography. PBMCs were isolated from 7.5 to 10 ml of fresh peripheral blood by Ficoll-Paque density gradient centrifugation. Trizol reagent was used to extract the total RNA, and its quality was then checked on an Agilent 2100 Bioanalyzer. The data derive from a study of Graves' ophthalmopathy and Graves' hyperthyroidism (dated by TCRdb to 2016 to 2019). In terms of the full investigation: Peripheral blood was collected before any treatment was given, at the time of initial diagnosis. To tell Graves' ophthalmopathy apart from Graves' hyperthyroidism, and to predict which patients would progress to ophthalmopathy, the study relied on TCR beta repertoire signatures. In total, over 130 blood samples were TCR-sequenced: approximately 40 ophthalmopathy, about 75 hyperthyroidism and some 17 hyperthyroidism-to-ophthalmopathy patients. To explore V-J signatures that separate ophthalmopathy from hyperthyroidism, a discovery set of 100 patients was enrolled, consisting of 43 with ophthalmopathy and 57 with stable hyperthyroidism. The independent validation cohort included around 19 hyperthyroidism patients plus 17 patients who later progressed from hyperthyroidism to ophthalmopathy. In more than five hyperthyroidism patients, the T-cell repertoires found in thyroid tissue were compared with those found in blood. Once sampling was done, hyperthyroidism patients were given methimazole at a starting dose of 30 mg daily, while ophthalmopathy patients were given high-dose intravenous methylprednisolone. For training and testing, the 100 or so patients in the discovery cohort were randomly divided in a 7:3 ratio. What the study reported, not specific to this receptor: Sample size was not statistically predetermined, and group allocation was not concealed from the investigators. In cross-validation, the 13-signature model distinguished ophthalmopathy from stable hyperthyroidism with 85% to 90% sensitivity and about 84% specificity, and in the test set the corresponding values were about 80% and 75%. In validation, the model predicted ophthalmopathy progression with less than 71% sensitivity and 72.22% specificity; some 13 predicted patients were CT-confirmed with GO in a median of 6.5 months. Among expanded thyroid clonotypes with frequency above 0.001, most also showed up in blood, which suggests that blood repertoires may reflect the thyroid immune response.

Cut back by 10 bases and 0 bases, the V and J ends lie 21 bases apart. The CDR3 contains 17 residues, cysteine and phenylalanine counted. The sequence is cut down to CDR3 DNA, 51 bases in frame from base 1. Taken from the germline V gene, the CDR1 and CDR2 loops are MNHEY and SVGEGT. The rearrangement combines TRBV6-2 or TRBV6-3 with TRBJ2-2; a weak D assignment points to TRBD2 (6 bases agree). The receptor comes from a woman aged 45 to 65 with Graves' ophthalmopathy. Donor details come from another sample of the same person, matched by shared clones. Sequencing was done on a sample of peripheral blood. The DNA sequence reads TGTGCCAATCCGGCCCCTCTTAGCGGTACGAACACCGGGGAGCTGTTTTTT. Its coded protein is CANPAPLSGTNTGELFF.